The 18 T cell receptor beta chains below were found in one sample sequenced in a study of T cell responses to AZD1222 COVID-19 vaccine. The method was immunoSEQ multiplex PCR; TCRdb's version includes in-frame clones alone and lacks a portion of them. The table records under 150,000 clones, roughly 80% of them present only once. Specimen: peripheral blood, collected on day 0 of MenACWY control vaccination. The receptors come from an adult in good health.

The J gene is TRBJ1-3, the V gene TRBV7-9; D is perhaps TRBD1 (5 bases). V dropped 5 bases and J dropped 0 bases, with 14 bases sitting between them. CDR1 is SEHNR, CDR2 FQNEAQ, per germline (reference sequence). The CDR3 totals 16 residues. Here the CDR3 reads CASSPGAGNSGNTIYF. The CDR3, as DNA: TGTGCCAGCAGCCCCGGGGCCGGGAACTCTGGAAACACCATATATTTT.

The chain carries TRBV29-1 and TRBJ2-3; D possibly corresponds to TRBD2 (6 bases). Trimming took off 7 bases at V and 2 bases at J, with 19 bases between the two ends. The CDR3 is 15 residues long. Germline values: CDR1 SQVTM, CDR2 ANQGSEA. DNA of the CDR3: TGCAGCGCCCGACGGACCGGGACTCCCACAGATACGCAGTATTTT. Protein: CSARRTGTPTDTQYF.

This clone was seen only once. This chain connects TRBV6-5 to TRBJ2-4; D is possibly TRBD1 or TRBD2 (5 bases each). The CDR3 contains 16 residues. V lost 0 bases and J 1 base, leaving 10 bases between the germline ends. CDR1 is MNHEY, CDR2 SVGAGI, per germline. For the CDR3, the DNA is TGTGCCAGCAGTTACTCTCCAGGGACGGCCAAAAACATTCAGTACTTC. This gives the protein CASSYSPGTAKNIQYF.

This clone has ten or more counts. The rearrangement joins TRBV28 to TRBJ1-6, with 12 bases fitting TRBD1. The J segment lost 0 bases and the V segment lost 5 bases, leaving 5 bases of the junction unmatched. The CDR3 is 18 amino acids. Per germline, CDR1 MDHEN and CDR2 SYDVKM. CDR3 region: CASSGDRGLSSYNSPLHF. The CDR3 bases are TGTGCCAGCAGTGGGGACAGGGGGCTTAGCTCCTATAATTCACCCCTCCACTTT.

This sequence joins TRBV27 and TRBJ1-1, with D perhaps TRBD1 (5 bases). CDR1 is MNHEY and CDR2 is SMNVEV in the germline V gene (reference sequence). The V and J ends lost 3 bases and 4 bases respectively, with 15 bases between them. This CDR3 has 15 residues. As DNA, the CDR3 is TGTGCCAGCAGTTTTCGGCAGGGTTTGACCACTGAAGCTTTCTTT. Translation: CASSFRQGLTTEAFF.

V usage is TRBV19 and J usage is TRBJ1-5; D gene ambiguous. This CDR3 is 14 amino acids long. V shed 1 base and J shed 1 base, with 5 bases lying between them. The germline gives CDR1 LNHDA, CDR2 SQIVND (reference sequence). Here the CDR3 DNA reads TGTGCCAGTAGTATAGGGGCAAGCAATCAGCCCCAGCATTTT. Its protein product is CASSIGASNQPQHF.

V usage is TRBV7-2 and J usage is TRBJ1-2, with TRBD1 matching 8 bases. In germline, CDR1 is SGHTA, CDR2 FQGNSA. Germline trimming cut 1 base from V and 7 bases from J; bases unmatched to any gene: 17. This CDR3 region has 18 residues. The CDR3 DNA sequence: TGTGCCAGCAGCTTAGTTGGGGTACGACAGGGGAGTATAAGTGGCTACACCTTC. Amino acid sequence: CASSLVGVRQGSISGYTF.

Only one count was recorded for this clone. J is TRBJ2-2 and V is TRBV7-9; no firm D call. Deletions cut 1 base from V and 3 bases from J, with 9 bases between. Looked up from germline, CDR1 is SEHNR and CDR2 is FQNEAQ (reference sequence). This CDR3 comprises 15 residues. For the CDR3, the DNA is TGTGCCAGCAGCTTAGAGGTCGGATACACCGGGGAGCTGTTTTTT. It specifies CASSLEVGYTGELFF.

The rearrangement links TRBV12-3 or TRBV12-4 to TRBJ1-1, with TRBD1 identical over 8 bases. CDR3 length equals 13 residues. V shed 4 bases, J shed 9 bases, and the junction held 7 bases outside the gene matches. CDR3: CASSYAGRGQAFF. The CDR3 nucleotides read TGTGCCAGCAGTTACGCTGGCAGGGGGCAAGCTTTCTTT.

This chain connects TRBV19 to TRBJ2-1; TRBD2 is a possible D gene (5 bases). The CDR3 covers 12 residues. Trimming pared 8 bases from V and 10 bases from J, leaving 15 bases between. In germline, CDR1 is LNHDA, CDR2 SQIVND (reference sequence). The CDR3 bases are TGTGCCAGTGGGAACCCGGGGAGAGAGCAGTTCTTC. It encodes CASGNPGREQFF.

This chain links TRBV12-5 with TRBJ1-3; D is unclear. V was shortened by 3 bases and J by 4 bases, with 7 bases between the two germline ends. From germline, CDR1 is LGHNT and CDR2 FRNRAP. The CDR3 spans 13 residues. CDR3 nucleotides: TGTGCTAGTGGTTTTTCCGGGGGAAACACCATATATTTT. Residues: CASGFSGGNTIYF.

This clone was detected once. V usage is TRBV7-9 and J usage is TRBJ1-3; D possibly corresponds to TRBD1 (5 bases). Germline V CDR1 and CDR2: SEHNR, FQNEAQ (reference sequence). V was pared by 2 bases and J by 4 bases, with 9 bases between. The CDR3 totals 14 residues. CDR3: CASSLQGAGNTIYF. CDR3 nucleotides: TGTGCCAGCAGCTTACAGGGTGCCGGAAACACCATATATTTT.

The CDR3 region is CASSTGQGGVREQYF. CDR3 bases: TGCGCCAGCAGCACCGGGCAGGGGGGAGTCCGCGAGCAGTACTTC. J is TRBJ2-7 and V is TRBV5-1; possible D gene TRBD1, 7 bases. Germline CDR1 SGHRS, CDR2 YFSETQ. The V end lost 4 bases, the J end lost 6 bases, and 20 bases lay between the germline ends. This CDR3 comprises 15 residues.

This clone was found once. This chain's CDR3 is CASSPVAGGLTGELFF. The CDR3 nucleotides are TGTGCCAGCAGCCCCGTAGCGGGGGGGCTCACCGGGGAGCTGTTTTTT. This sequence joins TRBV5-6 and TRBJ2-2, with 11 bases identical to TRBD2. CDR3 length: 16 amino acids. V was pared by 4 bases and J by 4 bases, with 6 bases of the junction left unmatched. The V gene's germline CDR1 is SGHDT and CDR2 YYEEEE.

The chain's CDR3 is CASSQQSRRLANYGYTF. The CDR3 coding sequence is TGTGCCAGCTCCCAGCAATCGAGGCGTTTAGCTAACTATGGCTACACCTTC. This chain connects TRBV18 to TRBJ1-2; D is uncertain. The CDR3 length is 17 residues. Germline lookup yields CDR1 KGHSH and CDR2 LQKENI. Trimming removed 6 bases at V and 0 bases at J, with 20 bases between.

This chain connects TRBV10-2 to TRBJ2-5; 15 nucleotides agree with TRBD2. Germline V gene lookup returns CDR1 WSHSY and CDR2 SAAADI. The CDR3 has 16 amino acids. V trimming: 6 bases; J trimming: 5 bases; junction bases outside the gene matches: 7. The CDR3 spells CASRIGLAGGRETQYF. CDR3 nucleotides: TGCGCCAGCAGGATCGGACTAGCGGGGGGGCGGGAGACCCAGTACTTC.

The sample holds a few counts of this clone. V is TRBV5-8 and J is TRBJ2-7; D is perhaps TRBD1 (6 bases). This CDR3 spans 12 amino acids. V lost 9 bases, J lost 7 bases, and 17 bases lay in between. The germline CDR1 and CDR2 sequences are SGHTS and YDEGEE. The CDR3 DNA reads TGTGCCATCGCGGAAAGAACAGGGGAGCAGTACGTC. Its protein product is CAIAERTGEQYV.

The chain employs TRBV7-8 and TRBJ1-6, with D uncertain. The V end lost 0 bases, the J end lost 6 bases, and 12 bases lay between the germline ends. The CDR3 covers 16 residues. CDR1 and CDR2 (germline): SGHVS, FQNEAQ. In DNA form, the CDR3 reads TGTGCCAGCAGCTTAGCGAGGGCAGGCACTAATTCACCCCTCCACTTT. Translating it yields CASSLARAGTNSPLHF.